This T cell receptor beta chain was profiled in a study of T-cell memory formation after mild COVID-19 (TCRdb year 2021). A note on the overall study: TCR sequence clusters from the two donors were found to be largely donor specific. T-cell clones expanding and contracting after mild COVID-19 in two donors were tracked by longitudinal TCRalpha and TCRbeta repertoire sequencing. The cohort comprised two young, previously healthy adult volunteers, one female and one male. What the authors observed across the whole study: The second-wave clones that peaked on day 37 were not confirmed to be SARS-CoV-2 specific. Some responding clones were detected in pre-infection memory, which suggested that pre-existing cross-reactive memory T cells had joined the SARS-CoV-2 response. Contracting CD4+ clones were located mainly in the CM and EM memory subsets, whereas CD8+ clones were found to be enriched in EMRA. Balanced CD4/CD8 phenotypes were observed for clones contracting from day 15 to 85, whereas a bias towards CD4+ was observed for a second wave of clones expanding from day 15 to 37. The study covered only a couple of mild cases, and larger cohorts including severe cases with pre-infection samples were considered necessary.

Ficoll-Paque density gradient centrifugation was the method used to isolate PBMCs. About this clonotype itself: No cognate antigen has been identified for it. There are no base qualities to consult, and no much larger clone falls within one base.

The instrument given in TCRdb is Illumina NovaSeq 6000. TCRalpha and TCRbeta cDNA libraries were constructed by 5'RACE with constant-segment primers, with sample barcodes and unique molecular identifiers being introduced. RNA was extracted from every sample with Trizol reagent. The libraries were amplified in two PCR steps, and the second step added a second sample barcode and Illumina TruSeq adapters. Sequencing of libraries was performed on an Illumina NovaSeq with 2 x 150 bp paired-end reads. On the study's bioinformatics: With migec v1.2.7, reads were demultiplexed and then collapsed into UMI-guided consensus sequences. With mixcr v2.1.11, UMI consensuses were aligned to TRA and TRB V and J templates and assembled into clonotypes. A clonotype was counted as expanded or contracted only if both edgeR and NoisET called the change significant, with noise models trained on biological replicates. For edgeR calls, a false discovery rate-adjusted p below 0.01 and a log2 fold-change threshold of 1 were applied. As an exploratory analysis of dynamics, max-normalized trajectories of the 1000 most abundant clonotypes were examined by PCA with hierarchical clustering. Each responding clone was given a CD4 or CD8 phenotype based on the CD4+ and CD8+ repertoires, which had been sequenced separately. TCRdb redid the processing of the public reads, applying fastp at Q25 and MiXCR, and retained in-frame beta chains. Each entry is one CDR3 protein sequence, shown with its most common DNA and genes. TCRdb's processing, not the study's, gives the V and J calls here. The sample table contains fewer than 250,000 distinct CDR3 sequences; only one count was recorded for about 10% of them. The ten largest clones take up under 3.5% of the sample.

From the cysteine through the phenylalanine, the CDR3 covers 11 amino acids. Only CDR3 DNA remains: 33 bases, in frame from the first base. A distance of 6 bases separates the germline ends of V and J, which lose 1 base and 6 bases respectively. CDR1 is given as DFQATT and CDR2 as SNEGSKA, both from the germline V gene (reference sequence). Source material: PBMCs or a T cell subset sorted from them (not recorded which). This chain joins TRBV20-1 to TRBJ1-2; the D segment cannot be called with confidence. The clonotype originates from a man younger than 30 who had mild COVID-19 (a few samples of this study predate the infection). The sample titles of this study are shuffled in the database, so cell type and time point are left out; the donor was told from shared clones. Read as DNA, the sequence is TGCAGTGCTAGAGCCCTTGATGGCTACACCTTC. This codes for CSARALDGYTF.